These 9 T cell receptor beta chains were all obtained from the same sample, sequenced in a study of regulatory T cells in long-lasting Graves disease. Libraries of TCR beta came from iRepertoire HTBI primers plus Arm-PCR of CDR3 regions. TCRdb fed the multiplex PCR reads into MiXCR, producing one record per CDR3 protein. The data show more than 450,000 distinct CDR3 sequences, roughly 16% seen once. The time point denotes: newly diagnosed GD, antithyroid drugs for less than 3 months. TCR sequences were obtained from RNA taken from PBMCs. These data were also filed under a second study, of T cells in Graves' hyperthyroidism and ophthalmopathy.

The sequences come from peripheral blood mononuclear cells (PBMCs), collected at new diagnosis, from a patient treated with antithyroid drugs. The receptors derive from a man aged 40-55 years with Graves disease.

This clonotype was seen many times. The gene calls are TRBV10-1 and TRBJ2-1, with TRBD2 matching over 9 bases. V was clipped by 0 bases and J by 8 bases; unmatched bases: 5. Germline CDR1 WNHNN, CDR2 SYGVQD (reference sequence). This CDR3 has 15 residues. The CDR3 nucleotides read TGCGCCAGCAGTGAGTCTATAGCGGGAGTAGATGAGCAGTTCTTC. The encoded protein is CASSESIAGVDEQFF.

This clonotype was counted a few times. The V and J genes are TRBV30 and TRBJ2-3; a possible D gene is TRBD1 (5 bases). There are 15 residues in the CDR3. Germline values: CDR1 GTSNPN, CDR2 SVGIG (reference sequence). Between the trimmed V and J ends, which lost 4 bases and 0 bases, there was a span of 14 bases. CDR3 amino acids: CAWNLGHPSTDTQYF. In DNA form, the CDR3 reads TGTGCCTGGAATCTCGGACACCCGAGCACAGATACGCAGTATTTT.

This clonotype was seen repeatedly, ten times or more. The chain carries TRBV29-1 and TRBJ2-5, with D possibly TRBD1 on 6 matching bases. The length of the CDR3 is 14 residues. V lost 7 bases and J lost 4, with 19 bases in between. The germline CDR1 and CDR2 sequences are SQVTM and ANQGSEA. CDR3 in DNA: TGCAGCGGAGCTACAGGGAGTGGAGCAGAGACCCAGTACTTC. Protein product: CSGATGSGAETQYF.

This clonotype was picked up many times. The V gene is TRBV30, the J gene TRBJ2-3; no reliable D call. V was pared by 0 bases and J by 6 bases, with 4 bases between. The CDR3 loop spans 11 amino acids. The germline V gene encodes CDR1 GTSNPN and CDR2 SVGIG (reference sequence). CDR3: CAWSVLDTQYF. CDR3 DNA sequence: TGTGCCTGGAGTGTTCTTGATACGCAGTATTTT.

Ten or more counts support this clonotype. This chain connects TRBV5-5 to TRBJ2-5, with 8 bases lining up with TRBD1. V shed 2 bases, J shed 4 bases, and the junction held 4 bases outside the gene matches. This CDR3 comprises 14 residues. Germline-derived CDR1 and CDR2 are SGHKS and YYEKEE (reference sequence). CDR3 DNA: TGTGCCAGCAGCTTAGGCAGGGGGCTAGAGACCCAGTACTTC. This translates into CASSLGRGLETQYF.

The chain links TRBV9 to TRBJ2-1; D tentatively reads TRBD1 or TRBD2 (5 bases each). V shed 6 bases and J shed 5 bases, with 12 bases lying between them. Per the germline V gene, CDR1 is SGDLS and CDR2 is YYNGEE. This CDR3 contains 13 residues. The CDR3 bases are TGTGCCAGCAAACGGGACGTAGACAATGAGCAGTTCTTC. Residues: CASKRDVDNEQFF.

The rearrangement links TRBV28 to TRBJ1-6, with D unresolved. This CDR3 is 15 amino acids long. V lost 4 bases, J lost 9 bases, and 16 bases lay in between. Germline loops: CDR1 MDHEN, CDR2 SYDVKM. CDR3 coding DNA: TGTGCCAGCAGTTACGGGCTCTTAGTCCGTTCACCCCTCCACTTT. It specifies CASSYGLLVRSPLHF.

To note about this clonotype: This may be a read error, as it is one base from a much larger clone. The chain combines TRBV28 with TRBJ2-7, with no clear D. The CDR3 sequence is 14 residues long. CDR1 is MDHEN and CDR2 is SYDVKM in the germline V gene. The ends were cut back, 4 bases at V and 5 bases at J, with 15 bases in the middle. The CDR3 nucleotides read TGTGCCAGCAGTTCCCCTGGGCTCCGCCACGAGCAGTACTTC. This codes for CASSSPGLRHEQYF.

Many counts were recorded for this clonotype. This chain connects TRBV28 to TRBJ1-2; the D gene is possibly TRBD1 (6 bases). The CDR3 length is 12 residues. Germline loops: CDR1 MDHEN, CDR2 SYDVKM. Trimming cost V 11 bases and J 8 bases, with 18 bases left between them. In DNA, the CDR3 is TGTGCCCGTCAGGATTTGGGGGGCGGCTACACCTTC. Translating it yields CARQDLGGGYTF.